Listed below are T cell receptor beta chains from one sample, sequenced in a study of cytomegalovirus exposure and HLA in healthy donors. The assay was immunoSEQ multiplex PCR, and TCRdb's table has in-frame clones only and misses some. The profile covers about 140,000 clones, with 75% to 80% appearing a single time and approximately 4% taken by the ten largest. Sequenced: PBMCs. These receptors were collected from a man aged 18 to 30 in good health and CMV-seronegative. CDR3s include the opening cysteine and the closing phenylalanine or tryptophan. Fields, in order: D gene, J gene, clone size, V gene, CDR3 protein, CDR3 DNA. The D gene is left open where the match is weak. The size entry is marked missing in some rows and otherwise reads once, few, many or a size class.

d_call: TRBD2
j_call: TRBJ2-7
clone_size: .
v_call: TRBV28
cdr3_aa: CASRTGLAVTIYEQYF
cdr3_nt: TGTGCCAGCAGAACGGGACTAGCGGTGACTATTTACGAGCAGTACTTC

d_call: .
j_call: TRBJ2-1
clone_size: .
v_call: TRBV29-1
cdr3_aa: CSVEKGGSMHEQFF
cdr3_nt: TGCAGCGTTGAAAAGGGTGGGAGTATGCATGAGCAGTTCTTC

d_call: .
j_call: TRBJ1-3
clone_size: .
v_call: TRBV5-4
cdr3_aa: CASSYDTSGNTIYF
cdr3_nt: TGTGCCAGCAGCTATGACACCTCTGGAAACACCATATATTTT

d_call: .
j_call: TRBJ1-2
clone_size: .
v_call: TRBV6-5
cdr3_aa: CASRPLQGKGYTF
cdr3_nt: TGTGCCAGCAGACCCCTACAGGGAAAAGGCTACACCTTC

d_call: .
j_call: TRBJ2-1
clone_size: few
v_call: TRBV25-1
cdr3_aa: CASSVQRRYNEQFF
cdr3_nt: TGTGCCAGCAGTGTGCAGCGGAGATACAATGAGCAGTTCTTC

d_call: .
j_call: TRBJ1-2
clone_size: .
v_call: TRBV19
cdr3_aa: CASISGSSHFIDGYTF
cdr3_nt: TGTGCCAGTATTAGCGGCTCCTCCCACTTTATAGATGGCTACACCTTC

d_call: .
j_call: TRBJ2-2
clone_size: .
v_call: TRBV15
cdr3_aa: CATSRVEQGFPGELFF
cdr3_nt: TGTGCCACCAGCAGAGTCGAACAGGGATTTCCCGGGGAGCTGTTTTTT

d_call: .
j_call: TRBJ1-2
clone_size: .
v_call: TRBV5-4
cdr3_aa: CASSLRGYDGYTF
cdr3_nt: TGTGCCAGCAGCTTGAGAGGGTACGATGGCTACACCTTC

d_call: TRBD1
j_call: TRBJ2-3
clone_size: .
v_call: TRBV29-1
cdr3_aa: CSVEGTGVEDTQYF
cdr3_nt: TGCAGCGTTGAGGGGACAGGGGTGGAAGATACGCAGTATTTT

d_call: .
j_call: TRBJ2-3
clone_size: .
v_call: TRBV9
cdr3_aa: CASSAQGPGTDTQYF
cdr3_nt: TGTGCCAGCAGCGCCCAGGGGCCGGGCACAGATACGCAGTATTTT

d_call: .
j_call: TRBJ2-3
clone_size: .
v_call: TRBV12-5
cdr3_aa: CASGLVVSDSTDTQYF
cdr3_nt: TGTGCTAGTGGTTTGGTAGTTTCAGACTCCACAGATACGCAGTATTTT

d_call: .
j_call: TRBJ2-7
clone_size: .
v_call: TRBV7-8
cdr3_aa: CASSLEGGAPTRYEQYF
cdr3_nt: TGTGCCAGCAGCTTAGAGGGCGGGGCCCCTACCCGCTACGAGCAGTACTTC

d_call: TRBD1
j_call: TRBJ1-6
clone_size: .
v_call: TRBV2
cdr3_aa: CASSGQGNSPLHF
cdr3_nt: TGTGCCAGCAGTGGACAGGGGAACTCACCCCTCCACTTT

d_call: TRBD2
j_call: TRBJ2-3
clone_size: .
v_call: TRBV9
cdr3_aa: CASSVGGGSTGTDTQYF
cdr3_nt: TGTGCCAGCAGCGTAGGGGGGGGATCGACGGGGACAGATACGCAGTATTTT

d_call: .
j_call: TRBJ2-2
clone_size: .
v_call: TRBV7-9
cdr3_aa: CASRRGADTGELFF
cdr3_nt: TGTGCCAGCAGACGGGGTGCGGACACCGGGGAGCTGTTTTTT

d_call: .
j_call: TRBJ2-7
clone_size: .
v_call: TRBV10-1
cdr3_aa: CASSDPFGEQYF
cdr3_nt: TGCGCCAGCAGTGACCCCTTCGGCGAGCAGTACTTC

d_call: TRBD1
j_call: TRBJ1-4
clone_size: .
v_call: TRBV11-3
cdr3_aa: CASSASGTADEKLFF
cdr3_nt: TGTGCCAGCAGCGCCTCCGGGACAGCCGATGAAAAACTGTTTTTT

d_call: .
j_call: TRBJ2-3
clone_size: .
v_call: TRBV5-6
cdr3_aa: CASSLVLESTDTQYF
cdr3_nt: TGTGCCAGCAGCTTGGTTTTAGAAAGCACAGATACGCAGTATTTT

d_call: TRBD1
j_call: TRBJ2-3
clone_size: once
v_call: TRBV23-1
cdr3_aa: CASSHLRTGVRADTQYF
cdr3_nt: TGCGCCAGCAGTCACCTGAGGACAGGGGTGAGGGCAGATACGCAGTATTTT

d_call: TRBD2
j_call: TRBJ2-5
clone_size: few
v_call: TRBV27
cdr3_aa: CASSLLLAGGLETQYF
cdr3_nt: TGTGCCAGCAGTTTACTACTAGCGGGAGGGCTAGAGACCCAGTACTTC

d_call: TRBD2
j_call: TRBJ2-7
clone_size: .
v_call: TRBV10-2
cdr3_aa: CASRAGGYEQYF
cdr3_nt: TGCGCCAGCAGGGCGGGAGGGTACGAGCAGTACTTC

d_call: .
j_call: TRBJ1-2
clone_size: once
v_call: TRBV7-9
cdr3_aa: CASSLASGSGYTF
cdr3_nt: TGTGCCAGCAGCTTAGCTTCAGGGTCTGGCTACACCTTC

d_call: TRBD1
j_call: TRBJ2-1
clone_size: .
v_call: TRBV2
cdr3_aa: CASSGDRDRGLGEQFF
cdr3_nt: TGTGCCAGCAGTGGAGATCGGGACAGGGGGCTGGGTGAGCAGTTCTTC

d_call: TRBD2
j_call: TRBJ2-7
clone_size: .
v_call: TRBV7-9
cdr3_aa: CASSLSRTSGTYEQYF
cdr3_nt: TGTGCCAGCAGCTTAAGCCGGACTAGCGGAACCTACGAGCAGTACTTC

d_call: .
j_call: TRBJ1-4
clone_size: .
v_call: TRBV7-2
cdr3_aa: CASRPHQGKGEKLFF
cdr3_nt: TGTGCCAGCAGACCGCATCAGGGGAAGGGTGAAAAACTGTTTTTT

d_call: TRBD1
j_call: TRBJ1-1
clone_size: .
v_call: TRBV30
cdr3_aa: CAWIKTGVTTEAFF
cdr3_nt: TGTGCCTGGATCAAGACAGGGGTCACCACTGAAGCTTTCTTT

d_call: .
j_call: TRBJ2-3
clone_size: .
v_call: TRBV7-3
cdr3_aa: CASSVDWGATQYF
cdr3_nt: TGTGCCAGCAGCGTGGACTGGGGAGCTACGCAGTATTTT

d_call: TRBD1
j_call: TRBJ1-1
clone_size: .
v_call: TRBV2
cdr3_aa: CASSELQGLNTEAFF
cdr3_nt: TGTGCCAGCAGTGAATTACAGGGGTTGAACACTGAAGCTTTCTTT

d_call: .
j_call: TRBJ1-2
clone_size: .
v_call: TRBV6-5
cdr3_aa: CASSRERTYGYTF
cdr3_nt: TGTGCCAGCAGTCGGGAAAGGACCTATGGCTACACCTTC

d_call: TRBD2
j_call: TRBJ2-7
clone_size: once
v_call: TRBV6-6
cdr3_aa: CASRGGVYNEQYF
cdr3_nt: TGTGCCAGCAGGGGGGGGGTATACAACGAGCAGTACTTC

d_call: TRBD1
j_call: TRBJ1-5
clone_size: .
v_call: TRBV27
cdr3_aa: CASSPSTGDASQPQHF
cdr3_nt: TGTGCCAGCAGTCCGTCGACAGGGGACGCCTCTCAGCCCCAGCATTTT

d_call: .
j_call: TRBJ1-3
clone_size: .
v_call: TRBV6-6
cdr3_aa: CASSYGGASGNTIYF
cdr3_nt: TGTGCCAGCAGTTACGGAGGAGCCTCTGGAAACACCATATATTTT

d_call: TRBD1
j_call: TRBJ1-1
clone_size: few
v_call: TRBV18
cdr3_aa: CASSFTARQGGTEAFF
cdr3_nt: TGTGCCAGCTCGTTCACCGCTAGACAGGGGGGCACTGAAGCTTTCTTT

d_call: .
j_call: TRBJ2-7
clone_size: few
v_call: TRBV28
cdr3_aa: CASSLPLAHSYEQYF
cdr3_nt: TGTGCCAGCAGTTTACCGTTGGCCCATTCCTACGAGCAGTACTTC

d_call: TRBD2
j_call: TRBJ2-5
clone_size: .
v_call: TRBV19
cdr3_aa: CASSDNSGSMETQYF
cdr3_nt: TGTGCCAGTAGTGATAATAGCGGGAGTATGGAGACCCAGTACTTC

d_call: TRBD1
j_call: TRBJ2-7
clone_size: .
v_call: TRBV27
cdr3_aa: CASSRTGGTYEQYF
cdr3_nt: TGTGCCAGCAGTCGGACAGGGGGCACCTACGAGCAGTACTTC

d_call: .
j_call: TRBJ2-5
clone_size: .
v_call: TRBV9
cdr3_aa: CASSVGAGVGAQETQYF
cdr3_nt: TGTGCCAGCAGCGTAGGGGCGGGGGTGGGGGCCCAAGAGACCCAGTACTTC

d_call: .
j_call: TRBJ2-2
clone_size: .
v_call: TRBV10-3
cdr3_aa: CAILPNTGELFF
cdr3_nt: TGTGCCATCCTCCCGAACACCGGGGAGCTGTTTTTT

d_call: TRBD1
j_call: TRBJ2-7
clone_size: .
v_call: TRBV10-2
cdr3_aa: CASSGQGAFYEQYF
cdr3_nt: TGCGCCAGCAGTGGGCAGGGGGCCTTCTACGAGCAGTACTTC

d_call: TRBD2
j_call: TRBJ2-3
clone_size: .
v_call: TRBV5-4
cdr3_aa: CASSLSGGGTDTQYF
cdr3_nt: TGTGCCAGCAGTCTCTCGGGGGGGGGCACAGATACGCAGTATTTT

d_call: TRBD1
j_call: TRBJ1-4
clone_size: once
v_call: TRBV5-4
cdr3_aa: CASSLRDSKLFF
cdr3_nt: TGTGCCAGCAGCCTCCGGGACAGCAAACTGTTTTTT

d_call: TRBD2
j_call: TRBJ2-1
clone_size: .
v_call: TRBV5-6
cdr3_aa: CASSLAAGGANNEQFF
cdr3_nt: TGTGCCAGCAGCTTGGCCGCGGGGGGGGCCAACAATGAGCAGTTCTTC

d_call: .
j_call: TRBJ1-2
clone_size: .
v_call: TRBV29-1
cdr3_aa: CSVGITEIHGYTF
cdr3_nt: TGCAGCGTTGGGATCACAGAGATCCATGGCTACACCTTC

d_call: TRBD2
j_call: TRBJ2-1
clone_size: .
v_call: TRBV11-3
cdr3_aa: CASSSRTVLRGGQFF
cdr3_nt: TGTGCCAGCAGCTCCCGGACCGTCCTTCGGGGGGGGCAGTTCTTC

d_call: .
j_call: TRBJ1-4
clone_size: .
v_call: TRBV28
cdr3_aa: CASSPGGISTNEKLFF
cdr3_nt: TGTGCCAGCAGTCCCGGGGGGATCTCAACTAATGAAAAACTGTTTTTT

d_call: TRBD2
j_call: TRBJ2-1
clone_size: .
v_call: TRBV27
cdr3_aa: CASSLLLAGVNEQFF
cdr3_nt: TGTGCCAGCAGTTTATTGCTAGCGGGAGTTAATGAGCAGTTCTTC

d_call: TRBD2
j_call: TRBJ2-3
clone_size: once
v_call: TRBV4-2
cdr3_aa: CASSQEGAGGGTDTQYF
cdr3_nt: TGTGCCAGCAGCCAAGAGGGGGCGGGAGGAGGCACAGATACGCAGTATTTT

d_call: .
j_call: TRBJ1-3
clone_size: .
v_call: TRBV7-2
cdr3_aa: CASSLAAGTKAGNTIYF
cdr3_nt: TGTGCCAGCAGCTTAGCGGCCGGGACAAAGGCTGGAAACACCATATATTTT

d_call: TRBD2
j_call: TRBJ2-5
clone_size: .
v_call: TRBV29-1
cdr3_aa: CSVVGTTTQETQYF
cdr3_nt: TGCAGCGTCGTTGGGACTACTACACAAGAGACCCAGTACTTC

d_call: TRBD1
j_call: TRBJ2-3
clone_size: .
v_call: TRBV19
cdr3_aa: CASVPGQGRWDTQYF
cdr3_nt: TGTGCCAGTGTCCCGGGACAGGGACGGTGGGATACGCAGTATTTT

d_call: TRBD2
j_call: TRBJ2-7
clone_size: .
v_call: TRBV5-6
cdr3_aa: CASSLELAGVPYEQYF
cdr3_nt: TGTGCCAGCAGCTTGGAACTAGCGGGTGTCCCCTACGAGCAGTACTTC

d_call: TRBD1
j_call: TRBJ1-4
clone_size: few
v_call: TRBV5-5
cdr3_aa: CASSTGQGDEKLFF
cdr3_nt: TGTGCCAGCAGCACCGGACAGGGGGATGAAAAACTGTTTTTT

d_call: TRBD2
j_call: TRBJ2-3
clone_size: .
v_call: TRBV10-2
cdr3_aa: CVSTGTSGLHSTDTQYF
cdr3_nt: TGCGTCAGCACCGGGACTAGCGGACTTCATAGCACAGATACGCAGTATTTT

d_call: .
j_call: TRBJ2-2
clone_size: .
v_call: TRBV11-1
cdr3_aa: CASSFLRQEDTGELFF
cdr3_nt: TGTGCCAGCAGCTTCCTTCGGCAGGAGGACACCGGGGAGCTGTTTTTT

d_call: TRBD1
j_call: TRBJ2-1
clone_size: .
v_call: TRBV19
cdr3_aa: CASSQLTGGEGLYNEQFF
cdr3_nt: TGTGCCAGTAGTCAACTTACAGGGGGTGAGGGCCTATACAATGAGCAGTTCTTC

d_call: TRBD1
j_call: TRBJ1-2
clone_size: few
v_call: TRBV7-2
cdr3_aa: CASSFYLTGGGGYTF
cdr3_nt: TGTGCCAGCAGCTTCTATCTCACAGGGGGGGGAGGCTACACCTTC

d_call: .
j_call: TRBJ2-3
clone_size: .
v_call: TRBV7-3
cdr3_aa: CASSARSSTDTQYF
cdr3_nt: TGTGCCAGCAGCGCCAGGTCTAGCACAGATACGCAGTATTTT